This is a list of T cell receptor beta chains from one sample in a study of shared clonotypes between healthy human individuals. Only in-frame clones appear in the TCRdb table, and some are missing; sequencing was by immunoSEQ multiplex PCR. The sample records some 2,100,000 clones, 90% to 97% being singletons. The specimen was naive CD4+ T cells sorted from blood. Receptors originate from a man between 18 and 35 years old in good health. The CDR3 runs from the conserved cysteine through the conserved F or W. Each record gives: J gene, V gene, clone size, D gene, CDR3 protein, CDR3 DNA. The D gene is left open where the match is weak. Not all rows give a size; the values are once, few, many and, for expanded clones, a class.

TRBJ1-1,TRBV5-1,few,TRBD1,CASSLATGGVHTEAFF,TGCGCCAGCAGCTTGGCAACAGGGGGCGTCCACACTGAAGCTTTCTTT
TRBJ1-1,TRBV7-6,NA,NA,CASSLGQSNTEAFF,TGTGCCAGCAGCCTGGGACAATCGAACACTGAAGCTTTCTTT
TRBJ2-1,TRBV10-3,NA,NA,CAISVGEGDEQFF,TGTGCCATCAGTGTTGGGGAAGGCGATGAGCAGTTCTTC
TRBJ1-1,TRBV19,NA,TRBD1,CASSDQGARYVEAFF,TGTGCCAGTAGTGATCAGGGGGCCCGGTATGTTGAAGCTTTCTTT
TRBJ1-2,TRBV6-5,NA,NA,CASSYLRQSGYTF,TGTGCCAGCAGTTACCTTAGACAATCCGGCTACACCTTC
TRBJ2-6,TRBV25-1,once,TRBD1,CASLGGQGRTGANVLTF,TGTGCCAGCCTAGGGGGACAGGGGCGAACCGGGGCCAACGTCCTGACTTTC
TRBJ2-7,TRBV7-2,once,NA,CASSPQPGLYEQYF,TGTGCCAGCAGCCCACAACCCGGGCTCTACGAGCAGTACTTC
TRBJ2-7,TRBV10-3,once,TRBD1,CAISLDRGPYEQYF,TGTGCCATCAGCTTGGACAGGGGACCCTACGAGCAGTACTTC
TRBJ1-5,TRBV6-1,NA,NA,CASSEPGFQPQHF,TGTGCCAGCAGTGAACCCGGGTTTCAGCCCCAGCATTTT
TRBJ1-1,TRBV7-2,NA,NA,CASSPGQSHTEAFF,TGTGCCAGCAGTCCAGGACAGTCGCACACTGAAGCTTTCTTT
TRBJ1-2,TRBV5-1,NA,NA,CASSFETDFYGYTF,TGCGCCAGCAGCTTTGAGACCGATTTCTATGGCTACACCTTC
TRBJ1-6,TRBV30,NA,NA,CAWSLGDNSPLHF,TGTGCCTGGAGTCTGGGAGATAATTCACCCCTCCACTTT
TRBJ1-2,TRBV10-3,NA,TRBD1,CAISTGTGDPDAF,TGTGCCATCAGTACCGGGACAGGGGACCCGGATGCCTTC
TRBJ2-7,TRBV28,NA,TRBD2,CASSPTGLVARHEQYF,TGTGCCAGCAGTCCTACGGGACTAGTAGCTCGGCACGAGCAGTACTTC
TRBJ1-1,TRBV5-1,NA,NA,CASSLEKGGTEAFF,TGCGCCAGCAGCTTGGAAAAGGGAGGGACTGAAGCTTTCTTT
TRBJ2-7,TRBV11-2,NA,TRBD2,CASSLGLAGEQYF,TGTGCCAGCAGCCTGGGACTAGCGGGGGAGCAGTACTTC
TRBJ1-4,TRBV6-1,NA,NA,CAAKQTALNEKLFF,TGTGCCGCCAAGCAAACGGCGCTTAATGAAAAACTGTTTTTT
TRBJ2-2,TRBV4-1,NA,TRBD2,CASSHGLAGGLTGELFF,TGCGCCAGCAGCCACGGACTAGCGGGGGGGCTAACCGGGGAGCTGTTTTTT
TRBJ2-7,TRBV19,NA,NA,CASSTSGTGEQYF,TGTGCCAGTAGCACCTCCGGAACGGGCGAGCAGTACTTC
TRBJ2-7,TRBV11-2,NA,NA,CASSLGRGGWDHEQYF,TGTGCCAGCAGCTTAGGCAGGGGAGGGTGGGACCACGAGCAGTACTTC
TRBJ1-3,TRBV6-6,NA,TRBD1,CASSRGQSPGNTIYF,TGTGCCAGCAGTCGGGGACAGAGTCCTGGAAACACCATATATTTT
TRBJ1-5,TRBV10-3,once,NA,CAISEPEGAQHF,TGTGCCATCAGTGAGCCGGAGGGAGCCCAGCATTTT
TRBJ1-2,TRBV16,NA,NA,CASSHLLAEVAGYTF,TGTGCCAGCAGCCATCTCCTGGCAGAGGTCGCTGGCTACACCTTC
TRBJ1-4,TRBV19,NA,TRBD1,CASSIQGGHEKLFF,TGTGCCAGTAGTATACAGGGGGGACATGAAAAACTGTTTTTT
TRBJ2-3,TRBV4-1,NA,TRBD2,CASSHTTERTSGSSTDTQYF,TGCGCCAGCAGCCATACCACTGAAAGGACTAGCGGGTCTAGCACAGATACGCAGTATTTT
TRBJ1-1,TRBV5-6,NA,NA,CASWGRSAEAFF,TGTGCCAGTTGGGGTAGGAGCGCTGAAGCTTTCTTT
TRBJ2-1,TRBV9,NA,NA,CASSVVGFQEQFF,TGTGCCAGCAGCGTAGTTGGATTTCAGGAGCAGTTCTTC
TRBJ2-1,TRBV2,NA,NA,CASSERGGAPYNEQFF,TGTGCCAGCAGTGAAAGAGGGGGGGCCCCCTACAATGAGCAGTTCTTC
TRBJ2-5,TRBV28,NA,TRBD1,CAVGGVGTQYF,TGTGCCGTAGGGGGCGTTGGGACCCAGTACTTC
TRBJ1-2,TRBV7-9,NA,NA,CASSLGEGDYGYTF,TGTGCCAGCAGCTTAGGCGAGGGGGACTATGGCTACACCTTC
TRBJ1-3,TRBV25-1,NA,TRBD1,CASSEPGQGPGNTIYF,TGTGCCAGCAGTGAGCCGGGACAGGGACCTGGAAACACCATATATTTT
TRBJ2-5,TRBV2,NA,NA,CASSEAFGFRETQYF,TGTGCCAGCAGTGAAGCGTTTGGATTTAGGGAGACCCAGTACTTC
TRBJ1-4,TRBV5-1,NA,TRBD1,CASSLVETGNEKLFF,TGCGCCAGCAGCTTGGTCGAGACAGGGAATGAAAAACTGTTTTTT
TRBJ2-7,TRBV6-1,NA,NA,CASSDGQLPHQSF,TGTGCCAGCAGTGATGGACAGCTCCCTCACCAGAGCTTC
TRBJ1-2,TRBV5-6,NA,NA,CASSPPVSNYGYTF,TGTGCCAGCAGCCCACCGGTCAGTAACTATGGCTACACCTTC
TRBJ2-7,TRBV5-1,NA,NA,CASSRSGTTDNYEQYF,TGCGCCAGCAGCCGCTCCGGGACAACAGATAACTACGAGCAGTACTTC